The 15 T cell receptor beta chains below were found in one sample sequenced in a study of shared clonotypes between healthy human individuals. Measured with immunoSEQ multiplex PCR; TCRdb has only the in-frame clones, and not every one. The repertoire holds 1,100,000 or so clones, more than 75% seen once, with more than 0.5% in the top ten. Sequenced sample: memory CD4+ T cells from PBMCs. Subset of the sample: CD45RA-negative fraction. Every receptor here comes from a young man in good health. Some clones in this sample may be carry-over from other donors' samples.

This chain joins TRBV7-9 and TRBJ1-1; perhaps TRBD1 as D (6 bases). Trimming pared 10 bases from V and 4 bases from J, leaving 28 bases between. This CDR3 spans 17 amino acids. CDR1 is SEHNR and CDR2 is FQNEAQ in the germline V gene (reference sequence). The CDR3 here is CATEPQGRGALSTEAFF. The CDR3 nucleotides are TGTGCCACCGAACCCCAGGGGCGGGGGGCTTTGAGCACTGAAGCTTTCTTT.

The chain couples TRBV15 to TRBJ2-7; 9 bases map to TRBD1. This CDR3 region has 14 residues. Germline V gene data show CDR1 as LNHNV and CDR2 as YYDKDF (reference sequence). Germline trimming cut 5 bases from V and 2 bases from J; bases unmatched to any gene: 4. The CDR3 sequence: CATSARTGAYEQYF. In nucleotides, the CDR3 is TGTGCCACCAGCGCCCGGACAGGGGCCTACGAGCAGTACTTC.

V usage is TRBV18 and J usage is TRBJ2-1, with D perhaps TRBD1 or TRBD2 (5 bases each). Germline lookup yields CDR1 KGHSH and CDR2 LQKENI. This CDR3 is built from 15 residues. Trimming removed 0 bases at V and 4 bases at J, with 10 bases between. CDR3 amino acids: CASSPPGRNYNEQFF. The CDR3 DNA is TGTGCCAGCTCACCACCGGGACGGAATTACAATGAGCAGTTCTTC.

Comment on this clone: Other nucleotide sequences in the sample specify the same CDR3. The chain joins TRBV4-3 to TRBJ1-2; D remains unclear. The V gene lost 1 base and the J gene lost 2 bases, with 8 bases spanning the gap. Germline V gene lookup returns CDR1 LGHNA and CDR2 YSLEER. The CDR3 is made up of 14 amino acids. CDR3 DNA sequence: TGCGCCAGCAGCCAAGGGACGGCGAACTATGGCTACACCTTC. Residues: CASSQGTANYGYTF.

This chain links TRBV28 with TRBJ2-7; 12 bases align to TRBD2. The germline V gene has CDR1 MDHEN and CDR2 SYDVKM. The J segment lost 3 bases and the V segment lost 2 bases, leaving 5 bases of the junction unmatched. The CDR3 loop spans 16 amino acids. The CDR3 region has the DNA TGTGCCAGCAGTTTAGGCGGACTAGCGGGGATCTACGAGCAGTACTTC. Protein: CASSLGGLAGIYEQYF.

The rearrangement uses TRBV6-5 and TRBJ1-1, with D possibly matching TRBD1 (5 bases). The CDR3 length is 15 residues. V was trimmed by 0 bases and J by 5 bases, leaving 13 bases between them. Germline values: CDR1 MNHEY, CDR2 SVGAGI. CDR3 amino acids: CASSYSGVGETEAFF. CDR3 DNA: TGTGCCAGCAGTTACTCGGGGGTGGGGGAGACTGAAGCTTTCTTT.

This chain joins TRBV5-1 and TRBJ1-2, with TRBD1 matching 8 bases. The CDR3 runs 15 residues. Germline V gene data show CDR1 as SGHRS and CDR2 as YFSETQ. The V and J ends lost 1 base and 5 bases, in that order; junction bases with no gene match: 7. The CDR3 loop is CASSLLAGGPYGYTF. For the CDR3, the DNA is TGCGCCAGCAGCTTGTTGGCAGGGGGCCCATATGGCTACACCTTC.

The gene calls are TRBV7-9 and TRBJ1-2; 7 nucleotides match TRBD1. CDR1 and CDR2 from the germline V gene are SEHNR and FQNEAQ (reference sequence). V trimming: 5 bases; J trimming: 10 bases; junction bases outside the gene matches: 13. CDR3 size: 14 residues. CDR3 bases: TGTGCCAGCAGCCAGGGACAGCGAACACTATCCTACACCTTC. Protein: CASSQGQRTLSYTF. The full variable domain, rest sourced from reference TRBV7-9 and TRBJ1-2, is DTGVSQNPRHKITKRGQNVTFRCDPISEHNRLYWYRQTLGQGPEFLTYFQNEAQLEKSRLLSDRFSAERPKGSFSTLEIQRTEQGDSAMYLCASSQGQRTLSYTFGSGTRLTVV.

This chain links TRBV6-5 with TRBJ2-7; D is unresolved. With 0 bases removed from V and 0 bases from J, the gap between germline ends came to 12 bases. CDR3 size: 16 residues. Per the germline V gene, CDR1 is MNHEY and CDR2 is SVGAGI. As DNA, the CDR3 is TGTGCCAGCAGTTACTCGTGGTCCAGGAGCTCCTACGAGCAGTACTTC. Residues: CASSYSWSRSSYEQYF.

This clone has just a few counts. The chain links TRBV2 to TRBJ1-4; unclear D gene. The CDR3 totals 14 residues. The V end was cut by 6 bases, the J end by 0 bases, with 8 bases between. Germline V lookup: CDR1 SNHLY, CDR2 FYNNEI. In DNA form, the CDR3 reads TGTGCCAGCAGGGGAGTCGCAACTAATGAAAAACTGTTTTTT. Translation: CASRGVATNEKLFF.

The V and J genes are TRBV7-2 and TRBJ1-1; D is unresolved. The CDR3 spans 16 residues. CDR1 SGHTA and CDR2 FQGNSA come from the germline V gene. The germline V and J ends were trimmed by 4 bases and 3 bases, with 18 bases remaining between them. The CDR3 loop reads CASSSEGWGSDTEAFF. The CDR3 DNA sequence: TGTGCCAGCAGCTCCGAGGGATGGGGTTCGGACACTGAAGCTTTCTTT. Together with reference TRBV7-2 and TRBJ1-1, the CDR3 gives the full variable domain: GAGVSQSPSNKVTEKGKDVELRCDPISGHTALYWYRQSLGQGLEFLIYFQGNSAPDKSGLPSDRFSAERTGGSVSTLTIQRTQQEDSAVYLCASSSEGWGSDTEAFFGQGTRLTVV.

V is TRBV28 and J is TRBJ2-7, with unresolved D. The CDR3 has 11 amino acids. The germline CDR1 and CDR2 sequences are MDHEN and SYDVKM. V shed 3 bases and J shed 5 bases, with 5 bases lying between them. This CDR3 is CASSFSHEQYF. The CDR3 DNA sequence: TGTGCCAGCAGTTTTTCCCACGAGCAGTACTTC.

This chain links TRBV7-2 with TRBJ1-3; 10 positions match TRBD1. Per the germline V gene, CDR1 is SGHTA and CDR2 is FQGNSA. The J segment lost 1 base and the V segment lost 6 bases, leaving 6 bases of the junction unmatched. This CDR3 has 16 amino acids. The CDR3 bases are TGTGCCAGCAGATCCGGGACAGGGGATTCTGGAAACACCATATATTTT. Amino acids: CASRSGTGDSGNTIYF.

A note on this clone: The same CDR3 can be traced to other DNA sequences in this sample. The DNA for the CDR3 is TGCGCCAGCAGCTTGCAGGGAAATCAGCCCCAGCATTTT. Residues: CASSLQGNQPQHF. This chain uses TRBV5-1 with TRBJ1-5; TRBD1 is a possible D gene (5 bases). The CDR3 is 13 residues long. The germline V and J ends were trimmed by 1 base and 4 bases, with 6 bases remaining between them. Germline V CDR1 and CDR2: SGHRS, YFSETQ.

This clone appeared many times. The genes are TRBV18 and TRBJ2-2, with D tentatively TRBD1 or TRBD2 (5 bases each). V gave up 2 bases and J gave up 1 base, with 14 bases separating them. Germline CDR1 is KGHSH and CDR2 is LQKENI. This CDR3 is 17 amino acids long. The CDR3 nucleotides are TGTGCCAGCTCACCATTCCGGGACGGAGGGAACACCGGGGAGCTGTTTTTT. This sequence encodes CASSPFRDGGNTGELFF. The variable domain in full, with the rest retrieved from reference TRBV18 and TRBJ2-2, is NAGVMQNPRHLVRRRGQEARLRCSPMKGHSHVYWYRQLPEEGLKFMVYLQKENIIDESGMPKERFSAEFPKEGPSILRIQQVVRGDSAAYFCASSPFRDGGNTGELFFGEGSRLTVL.